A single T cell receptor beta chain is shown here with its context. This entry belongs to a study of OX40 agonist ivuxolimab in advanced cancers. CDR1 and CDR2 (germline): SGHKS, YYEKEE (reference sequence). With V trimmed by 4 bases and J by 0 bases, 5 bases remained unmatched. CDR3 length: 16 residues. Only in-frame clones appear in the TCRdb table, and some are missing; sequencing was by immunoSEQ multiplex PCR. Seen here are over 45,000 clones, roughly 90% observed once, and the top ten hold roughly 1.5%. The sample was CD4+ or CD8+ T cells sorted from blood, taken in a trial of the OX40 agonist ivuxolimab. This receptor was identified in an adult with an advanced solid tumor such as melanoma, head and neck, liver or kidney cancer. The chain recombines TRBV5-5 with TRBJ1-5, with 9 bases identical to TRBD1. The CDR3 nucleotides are TGTGCCAGCAGCGCCGGGACAGGGTATAGCAATCAGCCCCAGCATTTT. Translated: CASSAGTGYSNQPQHF.